The 13 T cell receptor beta chains below were found in one sample sequenced in a study of blood T cell repertoires in COVID-19. Repertoires were generated with immunoSEQ multiplex PCR, while TCRdb's copy carries only in-frame clones and drops some. Of 300,000 to 500,000 clones in the sample, 88% were seen once. Sequenced input: PBMCs or T cells enriched from blood (not recorded which). The source is a woman in her twenties or thirties with acute COVID-19.

V is TRBV7-2 and J is TRBJ1-1; 10 bases align to TRBD1. J gave up 7 bases and V 5 bases, and 4 bases lay outside the gene matches. The CDR3 runs to 13 residues. The germline gives CDR1 SGHTA, CDR2 FQGNSA. CDR3 bases: TGTGCCAGCAGCGTCGACAGGGGGCGTGAAGCTTTCTTT. Protein: CASSVDRGREAFF.

The rearrangement uses TRBV5-5 and TRBJ1-2; no reliable D call. The V end lost 0 bases, the J end lost 3 bases, and 6 bases lay between the germline ends. CDR3 length: 13 amino acids. Germline-derived CDR1 and CDR2 are SGHKS and YYEKEE (reference sequence). CDR3 nucleotide sequence: TGTGCCAGCAGCTTGGTAACAGACTATGGCTACACCTTC. It codes for CASSLVTDYGYTF.

V is TRBV19 and J is TRBJ1-2; 8 nucleotides agree with TRBD1. The CDR3 length is 14 residues. V gave up 3 bases and J gave up 4 bases; unmatched junction bases: 4. Germline assignment: CDR1 LNHDA and CDR2 SQIVND (reference sequence). CDR3 sequence reads: CASSIRQGTYGYTF. CDR3 in DNA: TGTGCCAGTAGTATCCGACAGGGGACCTATGGCTACACCTTC.

Comment on this clone: Other DNA sequences within the sample encode an identical CDR3. The chain carries TRBV9 and TRBJ2-7; tentatively, D is TRBD1 (5 bases). The length of the CDR3 is 14 residues. V shed 2 bases and J shed 3 bases, with 12 bases lying between them. The germline gives CDR1 SGDLS, CDR2 YYNGEE. The CDR3, as DNA: TGTGCCAGCAGCGTTCAGGGTTTTAGCTACGAGCAGTACTTC. This translates into CASSVQGFSYEQYF. Together with reference TRBV9 and TRBJ2-7, the CDR3 gives the full variable domain: DSGVTQTPKHLITATGQRVTLRCSPRSGDLSVYWYQQSLDQGLQFLIQYYNGEERAKGNILERFSAQQFPDLHSELNLSSLELGDSALYFCASSVQGFSYEQYFGPGTRLTVT.

V is TRBV7-3 and J is TRBJ2-2; D might be TRBD2 (5 bases). The CDR3 extends over 13 amino acids. The germline CDR1 and CDR2 sequences are SGHTA and FQGTGA. V gave up 3 bases and J gave up 5 bases, with 7 bases separating them. DNA of the CDR3: TGTGCCAGCAGCTTGGAGCGGACCGGGGAGCTGTTTTTT. Its protein is CASSLERTGELFF.

Here the CDR3 DNA reads TGTGCCAGCAGCGTGACAGGGGCCGTCAACACTGAAGCTTTCTTT. Its translation: CASSVTGAVNTEAFF. The rearrangement uses TRBV9 and TRBJ1-1; 8 positions match TRBD1. The junction had 5 bases not matched to a gene; V was cut back by 2 bases and J by 2 bases. In germline, CDR1 is SGDLS, CDR2 YYNGEE. This CDR3 comprises 15 residues.

The rearrangement uses TRBV11-2 and TRBJ1-1, with D maybe TRBD1 (5 bases). The CDR3 covers 15 residues. V was cut by 2 bases and J by 5 bases, with 15 bases left in between. Looked up from germline, CDR1 is SGHAT and CDR2 is FQNNGV. The CDR3 sequence is CASSLRRGGDTEAFF. CDR3 DNA sequence: TGTGCCAGCAGCTTAAGACGGGGCGGGGATACTGAAGCTTTCTTT.

V usage is TRBV5-5 and J usage is TRBJ2-1; TRBD1 is a possible D gene (6 bases). This CDR3 has 15 amino acids. Germline V lookup: CDR1 SGHKS, CDR2 YYEKEE (reference sequence). V lost 4 bases, J lost 10 bases, and 21 bases lay in between. The CDR3 bases are TGTGCCAGCAGCCAAGGGCATACAGGGTCGGGCGAGCAGTTCTTC. Its protein product is CASSQGHTGSGEQFF.

The rearrangement uses TRBV5-5 and TRBJ1-2, with D unclear. This CDR3 contains 13 residues. V dropped 0 bases and J dropped 7 bases, with 10 bases sitting between them. Germline V gene lookup returns CDR1 SGHKS and CDR2 YYEKEE (reference sequence). This chain's CDR3 is CASSLGGWGGYTF. CDR3 in DNA: TGTGCCAGCAGCTTGGGAGGGTGGGGTGGCTACACCTTC.

This clone appeared a single time. The chain is built from TRBV5-4 and TRBJ1-1; D remains ambiguous. Deletions cut 1 base from V and 5 bases from J, with 18 bases between. The CDR3 covers 16 residues. The germline V gene encodes CDR1 SGHNT and CDR2 YYREEE (reference sequence). The CDR3, as DNA: TGTGCCAGCAGCTTGTTGGACTACCAAGGAGGGACTGAAGCTTTCTTT. Translated, it gives CASSLLDYQGGTEAFF. Together with reference TRBV5-4 and TRBJ1-1, the CDR3 gives the full variable domain: ETGVTQSPTHLIKTRGQQVTLRCSSQSGHNTVSWYQQALGQGPQFIFQYYREEENGRGNFPPRFSGLQFPNYSSELNVNALELDDSALYLCASSLLDYQGGTEAFFGQGTRLTVV.

The chain joins TRBV5-7 to TRBJ1-4; 11 bases are shared with TRBD1. TRBV5-7 is identified as an open reading frame with a role that is uncertain. The CDR3 length is 16 residues. V trimming: 3 bases; J trimming: 8 bases; junction bases outside the gene matches: 9. CDR3 in amino acids: CASSSGQGDAREKLFF. In DNA form, the CDR3 reads TGTGCCAGCAGCTCGGGACAGGGGGATGCTCGGGAAAAACTGTTTTTT.

The chain recombines TRBV7-9 with TRBJ1-5, with D possibly TRBD1 on 5 matching bases. The V gene's germline CDR1 is SEHNR and CDR2 FQNEAQ (reference sequence). This CDR3 is 15 amino acids long. V gave up 5 bases and J gave up 0 bases, with 11 bases separating them. The CDR3: CASSVDGHSNQPQHF. In DNA form, the CDR3 reads TGTGCCAGCAGCGTAGACGGACATAGCAATCAGCCCCAGCATTTT.

This clone was found once. CDR3 nucleotide sequence: TGCAGCGTTAGACGGGGGGTGGTGGACAATGAGCAGTTCTTC. Protein product: CSVRRGVVDNEQFF. This chain uses TRBV29-1 with TRBJ2-1; 7 bases are shared with TRBD2. Per the germline V gene, CDR1 is SQVTM and CDR2 is ANQGSEA. The CDR3 contains 14 residues. V shed 5 bases, J shed 5 bases, and the junction held 9 bases outside the gene matches.